The clone carrying this T cell receptor (beta chain) came up a few times. These data originate in a study of identical twins. Template switching added a universal primer binding site, and final cDNA carried unique molecular identifiers. TCRdb recomputed calls from the 5' RACE reads with MiXCR, one row per CDR3 protein. Of about 520,000 distinct CDR3 sequences in the sample, less than 25% were seen once. These same records also appear under a second study, on T cells expressing NK-cell markers.

The source material was CD4+ T cells sorted from blood. The clonotype comes from a woman under 30 in good health.

CDR3 sequence: CATSARDTQYF. CDR3 nucleotide sequence: TGTGCCACCAGTGCCAGAGATACGCAGTATTTT. The V call is TRBV24-1, the J call TRBJ2-3; no clear D. The length of the CDR3 is 11 residues. Germline CDR1 KGHDR, CDR2 SFDVKD. V was trimmed by 5 bases and J by 5 bases, leaving 4 bases between them.